Sequencing of this TCR beta chain was carried out in a study of blood T cell repertoires in COVID-19. Study-level information: Acute and convalescent COVID-19 specimens originated in the United States, Italy and Spain. T cells, B-cell-depleted T cells, or PBMCs provided the cDNA or gDNA that served as material.

Trimming pared 5 bases from V and 5 bases from J, leaving 16 bases between. The CDR3 loop spans 15 amino acids. Germline loops: CDR1 SEHNR, CDR2 FQNEAQ (reference sequence). Individuals drawn from about 26 US areas were about 18 to 95 years old. All exposed participants met a person with COVID-19 within 2 weeks before entering the study. Using immunoSEQ multiplex PCR, the repertoire was profiled, and TCRdb retains in-frame clones only, with some absent. The sample gives a few hundred thousand clones, approximately 86% of which show up once; approximately 4% is in the top ten. This TCR was recovered from a woman in her twenties or thirties who had been exposed to COVID-19. The V and J genes are TRBV7-9 and TRBJ2-1, with a tentative D call TRBD1 (6 bases). Sequencing used PBMCs or T cells enriched from blood (not recorded which). The CDR3 is CASSATGTVHNEQFF. The CDR3 bases are TGTGCCAGCAGCGCGACAGGCACCGTCCACAATGAGCAGTTCTTC. The variable domain in full, completed from reference TRBV7-9 and TRBJ2-1, reads DTGVSQNPRHKITKRGQNVTFRCDPISEHNRLYWYRQTLGQGPEFLTYFQNEAQLEKSRLLSDRFSAERPKGSFSTLEIQRTEQGDSAMYLCASSATGTVHNEQFFGPGTRLTVL.